This T cell receptor (beta chain) is from a study of blood T cells in healthy people across ages. This clonotype appeared a few times. The antigen is unknown. PCR was performed a second time for about 7 to 12 cycles using a sample-barcoded 5' primer and a J-beta primer mix. TCRdb ran MiXCR on the 5' RACE reads and lists one entry per CDR3 protein. In the table there are about 540,000 distinct CDR3 sequences, around 24% of which are singletons. General observations from the study: TCR beta diversity was tightly associated with the proportion of naive T cells.

The CDR3 loop spans 12 amino acids. Trimming pared 4 bases from V and 7 bases from J, leaving 10 bases between. These sequences were also reported in another study, on T cells of mothers and their children. That report notes: In each mother, TCR beta CDR3 reads exceeded 10 million; in each child, they numbered approximately 3.3 million.

The sequenced sample was blood. This clonotype was sampled from a boy aged 5-17 years in good health. This rearrangement joins TRBV12-3 or TRBV12-4 to TRBJ1-1; D unresolved. In nucleotides, the CDR3 is TGTGCCAGCAGTTCGGCTAGTAATGAAGCTTTCTTT. The encoded protein is CASSSASNEAFF.